The 26 T cell receptor beta chains given below trace back to one sample, sequenced in a study of cytomegalovirus exposure and HLA in healthy donors. The PCR contained 60 Vbeta and 13 Jbeta primers. Libraries were prepared by immunoSEQ multiplex PCR; TCRdb keeps only in-frame clonotypes and omits some of them. This sample carries about 130,000 clones, around 80% of them seen once, and the ten largest clones take approximately 3%. The sequencing input was PBMCs. The receptors were sampled from a boy aged 2 to 10 in good health and CMV-seronegative.

CDR3 protein: CASSLSGTGAGELFF. The CDR3 bases are TGTGCCAGCAGCTTGAGTGGGACAGGGGCCGGGGAGCTGTTTTTT. The chain carries TRBV5-4 and TRBJ2-2; 10 bases match TRBD1. CDR3 length: 15 amino acids. CDR1 SGHNT and CDR2 YYREEE come from the germline V gene (reference sequence). V lost 1 base to trimming and J lost 6 bases; unmatched junction nucleotides: 3.

Written as DNA, the CDR3 is TGTGCCAGTAGTATCGCCCAGCGGTCGGGGGATACGCAGTATTTT. Encoded protein: CASSIAQRSGDTQYF. The rearrangement uses TRBV19 and TRBJ2-3, with D perhaps matching TRBD2 (5 bases). CDR3 length equals 15 residues. The V and J ends lost 3 bases and 6 bases respectively, with 16 bases between them. In germline, CDR1 is LNHDA, CDR2 SQIVND (reference sequence).

This rearrangement joins TRBV15 to TRBJ1-1; TRBD1 agrees at 7 bases. Germline loops: CDR1 LNHNV, CDR2 YYDKDF (reference sequence). The CDR3 spans 15 residues. V trimming: 0 bases; J trimming: 5 bases; junction bases outside the gene matches: 6. The CDR3 is CATSRDRGPGTEAFF. CDR3 sequence (DNA): TGTGCCACCAGCAGAGATAGGGGGCCTGGGACTGAAGCTTTCTTT.

This chain uses TRBV21-1 with TRBJ2-2; the table assigns TRBD2, which was not confirmed against the DNA. TRBV21-1 is a known pseudogene. The CDR3 consists of 18 residues. CDR3 protein: CASSNPRDSPENTGELFF. CDR3 nucleotide sequence: TGTGCCAGCAGCAACCCCCGGGACTCACCAGAAAACACCGGGGAGCTGTTTTTT.

V gene TRBV5-4 combines with J gene TRBJ2-1; tentative D call: TRBD1 (6 bases). There are 15 residues in the CDR3. V shed 4 bases and J shed 0 bases, with 11 bases lying between them. Germline values: CDR1 SGHNT, CDR2 YYREEE (reference sequence). The CDR3 nucleotides read TGTGCCAGCAGCCAACAACAGGGCTCCTACAATGAGCAGTTCTTC. Protein product: CASSQQQGSYNEQFF.

In nucleotides, the CDR3 is TGTGCCAGCAGTCGGGATACCACTTTCTCTGGGGCCAACGTCCTGACTTTC. Encoded protein: CASSRDTTFSGANVLTF. The chain links TRBV25-1 to TRBJ2-6, with D possibly being TRBD2 (5 bases). CDR3 length: 17 residues. CDR1 MGHDK and CDR2 SYGVNS come from the germline V gene. V was trimmed by 5 bases and J by 0 bases, leaving 14 bases between them.

This chain uses TRBV7-8 with TRBJ1-5; 7 bases match TRBD1. Losses at the gene ends were 3 bases for V and 3 bases for J; bases not matched to a gene: 8. CDR1 and CDR2 from the germline V gene are SGHVS and FQNEAQ. CDR3 length: 16 residues. For the CDR3, the DNA is TGTGCCAGCAGCTTCAACGACAGGGTGGTCAATCAGCCCCAGCATTTT. Its translation is CASSFNDRVVNQPQHF.

The chain has TRBV19 and TRBJ1-1, with a possible D match to TRBD1 (6 bases). Trimming took off 4 bases at V and 5 bases at J, with 14 bases between the two ends. This CDR3 is 14 amino acids long. The germline gives CDR1 LNHDA, CDR2 SQIVND (reference sequence). The CDR3 DNA reads as TGTGCCAGTAGTAATCAGGGGTTGGTTACTGAAGCTTTCTTT. Protein product: CASSNQGLVTEAFF.

The DNA for the CDR3 is TGTGCCAGCAGCTTGGGGGGGAGGAACACTGAAGCTTTCTTT. It translates to CASSLGGRNTEAFF. This sequence joins TRBV7-3 and TRBJ1-1; tentative D call: TRBD1 (5 bases). Germline CDR1 SGHTA, CDR2 FQGTGA. Trimming left V 3 bases short and J 1 base short, with 9 bases between. CDR3 length: 14 residues. Full variable domain (missing parts from reference TRBV7-3 and TRBJ1-1): GAGVSQTPSNKVTEKGKYVELRCDPISGHTALYWYRQSLGQGPEFLIYFQGTGAADDSGLPNDRFFAVRPEGSVSTLKIQRTERGDSAVYLCASSLGGRNTEAFFGQGTRLTVV.

This chain connects TRBV5-4 to TRBJ2-5; TRBD1 aligns across 11 bases. Trimming removed 5 bases from V and 5 bases from J; junction bases left unmatched: 5. CDR3 length equals 14 residues. The germline V gene has CDR1 SGHNT and CDR2 YYREEE (reference sequence). The CDR3 sequence is CASRPRDRGETQYF. The CDR3 DNA follows: TGTGCCAGCAGACCCCGGGACAGGGGGGAGACCCAGTACTTC.

This chain uses TRBV28 with TRBJ1-2; 10 bases fit TRBD1. V lost 5 bases, J lost 1 base, and 4 bases stayed unmatched. CDR3 size: 15 residues. CDR1 is MDHEN, CDR2 SYDVKM, per germline. The DNA of the CDR3 is TGTGCCAGCAGTCCCCGGGACAGGGGTAACTATGGCTACACCTTC. It yields the protein CASSPRDRGNYGYTF.

The V and J genes are TRBV4-1 and TRBJ2-2; 7 bases line up with TRBD2. There are 18 residues in the CDR3. Per germline, CDR1 MGHRA and CDR2 YSYEKL. V was clipped by 3 bases and J by 3 bases; unmatched bases: 13. In DNA form, the CDR3 reads TGCGCCAGCAGCCAGGCCCCACTAGCCCGGGGGGACACCGGGGAGCTGTTTTTT. This encodes CASSQAPLARGDTGELFF.

This chain joins TRBV29-1 and TRBJ2-4, with D perhaps matching TRBD2 (5 bases). The CDR3 consists of 15 residues. Germline V gene sequence: CDR1 SQVTM, CDR2 ANQGSEA. V was cut by 8 bases and J by 0 bases, with 17 bases left in between. CDR3 DNA sequence: TGCAGCCTCCAGGCCGGGATCCGAGCCAAAAACATTCAGTACTTC. Amino acids: CSLQAGIRAKNIQYF.

V and J are TRBV5-4 and TRBJ2-5; weak D call: TRBD2 (8 bases). In germline, CDR1 is SGHNT, CDR2 YYREEE (reference sequence). V lost 6 bases to trimming and J lost 4 bases, with 19 bases between them. The CDR3 sequence is 15 residues long. CDR3 nucleotide sequence: TGTGCCAGCAACAAAGCGGGGGCAGGGGGAGAGACCCAGTACTTC. Residues: CASNKAGAGGETQYF.

The chain has TRBV27 and TRBJ2-1; 7 positions agree with TRBD1. After removal of 6 bases from V and 6 bases from J, the junction contained 5 bases not matched to a gene. Germline values: CDR1 MNHEY, CDR2 SMNVEV (reference sequence). This CDR3 has 13 amino acids. The DNA for the CDR3 is TGTGCCAGCAGCAAGGGACAGTTCAATGAGCAGTTCTTC. Its protein is CASSKGQFNEQFF.

This clone was recorded a few times. The chain couples TRBV6-4 to TRBJ2-1; tentatively, D is TRBD1 (5 bases). V lost 6 bases to trimming and J lost 6 bases, with 12 bases between them. Germline V CDR1 and CDR2: MRHNA, SNTAGT. This CDR3 spans 13 amino acids. CDR3 in amino acids: CASSPTESNEQFF. DNA of the CDR3: TGTGCCAGCAGCCCGACAGAATCCAATGAGCAGTTCTTC.

The rearrangement uses TRBV6-5 and TRBJ2-3; D perhaps matches TRBD2 (7 bases). V lost 8 bases and J 6 bases, leaving 9 bases between the germline ends. Looked up from germline, CDR1 is MNHEY and CDR2 is SVGAGI. The CDR3 length is 11 residues. The CDR3 DNA is TGTGCCAGCGGGAGGGGGGATACGCAGTATTTT. Amino acid sequence: CASGRGDTQYF.

The V call is TRBV7-6, the J call TRBJ1-1, with 11 bases aligning to TRBD1. The germline V gene has CDR1 SGHVS and CDR2 FNYEAQ. The CDR3 loop spans 14 amino acids. The ends lost 5 bases at V and 4 bases at J; junction bases unmatched: 3. CDR3 coding DNA: TGTGCCAGCAGCGTGGGACAGGGGGGCACTGAAGCTTTCTTT. Its translation is CASSVGQGGTEAFF.

The CDR3 DNA is TGTGCCAGCAGTCGCGACAGGGGGCGAGGTCAGCCCCAGCATTTT. It is translated as CASSRDRGRGQPQHF. This chain links TRBV2 with TRBJ1-5, with TRBD1 matching over 10 bases. J lost 6 bases, V lost 5 bases, and 7 bases had no gene match. Germline lookup yields CDR1 SNHLY and CDR2 FYNNEI. The CDR3 totals 15 residues. Looking up the rest from reference TRBV2 and TRBJ1-5 gives the full variable domain: EPEVTQTPSHQVTQMGQEVILRCVPISNHLYFYWYRQILGQKVEFLVSFYNNEISEKSEIFDDQFSVERPDGSNFTLKIRSTKLEDSAMYFCASSRDRGRGQPQHFGDGTRLSIL.

The chain is built from TRBV10-1 and TRBJ2-7, with TRBD2 as a possible D gene (6 bases). This CDR3 has 14 amino acids. From germline, CDR1 is WNHNN and CDR2 SYGVQD (reference sequence). V was clipped by 4 bases and J by 7 bases, with 17 bases between them. CDR3 bases: TGCGCCAGCAGTGGGTTTCTAGCGACGGGGGAGCAGTACGTC. It encodes CASSGFLATGEQYV.

The chain has TRBV7-9 and TRBJ1-1; tentatively, D is TRBD1 (5 bases). Trimming shortened V by 4 bases and J by 8 bases, and 11 bases separated the two germline ends. Germline CDR1 and CDR2: SEHNR and FQNEAQ (reference sequence). The CDR3 loop spans 12 amino acids. The CDR3 spells CASSSTGTEAFF. The CDR3 DNA is TGTGCCAGCAGCTCCACAGGTACCGAAGCTTTCTTT.

The gene calls are TRBV13 and TRBJ2-1; perhaps TRBD1 as D (5 bases). The V and J ends lost 6 bases and 7 bases respectively, with 7 bases between them. Germline CDR1 PRHDT, CDR2 FYEKMQ (reference sequence). The length of the CDR3 is 11 residues. CDR3 nucleotide sequence: TGTGCCAGCAGTTGGACAAATGAGCAGTTCTTC. As protein: CASSWTNEQFF.

The CDR3 is CASSHPARDRERHTEAFF. The CDR3 nucleotides read TGCGCCAGCAGCCATCCCGCCCGGGACAGGGAAAGGCACACTGAAGCTTTCTTT. The genes are TRBV4-1 and TRBJ1-1; 9 bases fit TRBD1. The germline V gene has CDR1 MGHRA and CDR2 YSYEKL. V dropped 3 bases and J dropped 3; count of bases not matched to a gene: 14. The CDR3 loop spans 18 amino acids.

This chain uses TRBV30 with TRBJ1-2, with D maybe TRBD1 (6 bases). The germline V and J ends were trimmed by 1 base and 4 bases, with 16 bases remaining between them. Germline assignment: CDR1 GTSNPN and CDR2 SVGIG (reference sequence). The length of the CDR3 is 15 residues. CDR3 loop: CAWSARRDTPYGYTF. DNA for the CDR3: TGTGCCTGGAGTGCCCGCCGGGACACCCCCTATGGCTACACCTTC.

In the case of this clone: The sample holds other DNA sequences that translate to the same CDR3. This chain connects TRBV4-1 to TRBJ1-5; D uncertain. There are 16 residues in the CDR3. From germline, CDR1 is MGHRA and CDR2 YSYEKL. Trimming removed 3 bases at V and 5 bases at J, with 17 bases between. The CDR3 DNA sequence: TGCGCCAGCAGCCAGCCAACGGGCGGAGGGTATCAGCCCCAGCATTTT. Residues: CASSQPTGGGYQPQHF.

The V and J genes are TRBV7-9 and TRBJ1-5; 9 positions match TRBD1. Trimming took 3 bases from V and 10 from J; bases not matched to a gene: 7. There are 14 residues in the CDR3. Germline assignment: CDR1 SEHNR and CDR2 FQNEAQ (reference sequence). This CDR3 is CASSLGQGLVPQHF. In nucleotides, the CDR3 is TGTGCCAGCAGCTTGGGACAGGGTTTAGTACCCCAGCATTTT.